This TCR beta chain was identified in a study of blood T cells in healthy people across ages. The use of a sample-barcoded 5' primer and a J-beta primer mix characterized a second PCR of about 7 to 12 cycles. TCRdb re-derived calls from the 5' RACE reads in MiXCR, one entry per CDR3 protein. The sample has almost 1 million distinct CDR3 sequences, roughly half seen once; the top ten hold around a fifth. Trimming took 1 base from V and 8 from J, leaving 9 bases between them. Germline V gene sequence: CDR1 DFQATT, CDR2 SNEGSKA (reference sequence). The CDR3 sequence is 13 residues long. This chain uses TRBV20-1 with TRBJ1-6; D uncertain. This sequence was found in a woman in her fifties or sixties in good health. The material sequenced was blood. CDR3 sequence reads: CSARVDADSPLHF. As DNA, the CDR3 is TGCAGTGCTAGAGTAGACGCGGATTCACCCCTCCACTTT.